The 27 T cell receptor beta chains below all came from one sample that was sequenced in a study of T cell responses to AZD1222 COVID-19 vaccine. Here immunoSEQ multiplex PCR was the method, and the copy in TCRdb shows in-frame clones only, minus some. This sample has 100,000 to 120,000 clones; roughly nine tenths occur once, and the top ten carry 44%. This sample comprised peripheral blood, obtained 28 days after the second AZD1222 dose. These receptors all stem from an adult who received the AZD1222 COVID-19 vaccine.

This chain links TRBV27 with TRBJ2-5, with D unclear. Germline CDR1 reads MNHEY; CDR2 reads SMNVEV (reference sequence). The CDR3 length is 14 residues. The V end lost 5 bases, the J end lost 5 bases, and 15 bases lay between the germline ends. For the CDR3, the DNA is TGTGCCAGCAGTCGGCTAGTTCCTGGGGAGACCCAGTACTTC. Amino acids: CASSRLVPGETQYF.

J is TRBJ2-2 and V is TRBV7-6; no reliable D call. The V end was cut by 2 bases, the J end by 0 bases, with 7 bases between. Looked up from germline, CDR1 is SGHVS and CDR2 is FNYEAQ. The CDR3 sequence is 15 residues long. The CDR3 DNA reads as TGTGCCAGCAGCTTAATCGCCTCGAACACCGGGGAGCTGTTTTTT. Residues: CASSLIASNTGELFF. Filled out from reference TRBV7-6 and TRBJ2-2, the complete variable domain reads GAGVSQSPRYKVTKRGQDVALRCDPISGHVSLYWYRQALGQGPEFLTYFNYEAQQDKSGLPNDRFSAERPEGSISTLTIQRTEQRDSAMYRCASSLIASNTGELFFGEGSRLTVL.

The rearrangement joins TRBV28 to TRBJ2-3; D gene ambiguous. V was clipped by 4 bases and J by 0 bases, with 11 bases between them. Germline CDR1 is MDHEN and CDR2 is SYDVKM. There are 15 residues in the CDR3. The CDR3 nucleotides read TGTGCCAGCAGTTCCCGAGGACCAAGCACAGATACGCAGTATTTT. This translates into CASSSRGPSTDTQYF.

This chain uses TRBV10-3 with TRBJ1-1; no reliable D call. The CDR3 runs to 15 residues. CDR1 ENHRY and CDR2 SYGVKD come from the germline V gene. The V end lost 0 bases, the J end lost 8 bases, and 16 bases lay between the germline ends. The CDR3 bases are TGTGCCATCAGTGAGTCGAACGGTGCAAGGGAAGAAGCTTTCTTT. Residues: CAISESNGAREEAFF.

The genes are TRBV11-2 and TRBJ2-5; 10 bases are shared with TRBD1. V dropped 4 bases and J dropped 5; count of bases not matched to a gene: 1. CDR3 length: 13 amino acids. Germline lookup yields CDR1 SGHAT and CDR2 FQNNGV. The DNA of the CDR3 is TGTGCCAGCAGCTCGGACAGGGGGGAGACCCAGTACTTC. This sequence encodes CASSSDRGETQYF.

The V gene is TRBV27, the J gene TRBJ2-7, with D perhaps TRBD1 (6 bases). Germline CDR1 is MNHEY and CDR2 is SMNVEV (reference sequence). This CDR3 is built from 15 residues. V lost 5 bases and J 1 base, leaving 15 bases between the germline ends. The CDR3 sequence is CASSSHGTSSYEQYF. The CDR3 nucleotides read TGTGCCAGCAGTAGCCACGGGACATCTTCCTACGAGCAGTACTTC.

The chain recombines TRBV30 with TRBJ1-5; 8 bases align to TRBD1. Trimming took 0 bases from V and 2 from J; bases not matched to a gene: 6. CDR3 length equals 16 residues. Germline V gene data show CDR1 as GTSNPN and CDR2 as SVGIG (reference sequence). CDR3 DNA: TGTGCCTGGAGTGTACAGGGGGGCCTTGGCAATCAGCCCCAGCATTTT. As protein: CAWSVQGGLGNQPQHF.

V usage is TRBV7-3 and J usage is TRBJ2-6, with D perhaps being TRBD1 or TRBD2 (5 bases each). This CDR3 contains 15 residues. V was clipped by 4 bases and J by 0 bases, with 7 bases between them. CDR1 is SGHTA and CDR2 is FQGTGA in the germline V gene. CDR3 in DNA: TGTGCCAGCAGCTCGGGGACCTCTGGGGCCAACGTCCTGACTTTC. Protein sequence: CASSSGTSGANVLTF. The full variable domain, its missing parts supplied by reference TRBV7-3 and TRBJ2-6, is GAGVSQTPSNKVTEKGKYVELRCDPISGHTALYWYRQSLGQGPEFLIYFQGTGAADDSGLPNDRFFAVRPEGSVSTLKIQRTERGDSAVYLCASSSGTSGANVLTFGAGSRLTVL.

The rearrangement links TRBV7-2 to TRBJ2-5, with 7 bases that match TRBD1. The ends lost 5 bases at V and 1 base at J; junction bases unmatched: 1. Looked up from germline, CDR1 is SGHTA and CDR2 is FQGNSA. There are 13 residues in the CDR3. CDR3 nucleotides: TGTGCCAGCAGCAGGGGGCGCCAAGAGACCCAGTACTTC. Translation: CASSRGRQETQYF.

This chain links TRBV12-2 with TRBJ2-7; whether TRBD2, the table's D call, matches the DNA was not checked. TRBV12-2 is labeled a pseudogene. CDR3 length: 13 amino acids. The CDR3 sequence: CASGLAVGGEQYF. CDR3 sequence (DNA): TGTGCAAGTGGACTAGCGGTAGGTGGCGAGCAGTACTTC.

The rearrangement uses TRBV14 and TRBJ2-1; TRBD1 matches at 9 bases. Trimming cost V 4 bases and J 5 bases; bases outside gene matches: 12. Germline CDR1 and CDR2: SGHDN and FVKESK. The CDR3 runs to 17 residues. As DNA, the CDR3 is TGTGCCAGCAGCCGAACCGGTCGGGACAGGGTGAACAATGAGCAGTTCTTC. This translates into CASSRTGRDRVNNEQFF.

The chain carries TRBV28 and TRBJ2-6, with a weak D call TRBD1 (5 bases). Trimming removed 3 bases at V and 0 bases at J, with 15 bases between. Looked up from germline, CDR1 is MDHEN and CDR2 is SYDVKM. CDR3 size: 18 residues. The CDR3 here is CASSFTKSGSSGANVLTF. Written as DNA, the CDR3 is TGTGCCAGCAGTTTTACTAAATCAGGGTCCTCTGGGGCCAACGTCCTGACTTTC.

The rearrangement links TRBV5-6 to TRBJ2-7; 7 positions agree with TRBD2. The CDR3 totals 13 residues. V lost 3 bases, J lost 5 bases, and 5 bases stayed unmatched. Germline loops: CDR1 SGHDT, CDR2 YYEEEE. The CDR3 region has the DNA TGTGCCAGCAGCTGGGGGAGGGGAGACGAGCAGTACTTC. Its translation: CASSWGRGDEQYF.

This chain links TRBV7-6 with TRBJ2-3; TRBD1 aligns across 8 bases. Germline V CDR1 and CDR2: SGHVS, FNYEAQ. V was pared by 4 bases and J by 4 bases, with 1 base of the junction left unmatched. The CDR3 is made up of 13 amino acids. The CDR3 DNA follows: TGTGCCAGCAGCTCGACAGGGGCAGATACGCAGTATTTT. It codes for CASSSTGADTQYF.

This clone has just a few counts. The rearrangement joins TRBV2 to TRBJ2-7, with 7 bases identical to TRBD1. There are 13 residues in the CDR3. Germline V gene sequence: CDR1 SNHLY, CDR2 FYNNEI. V lost 7 bases to trimming and J lost 2 bases; unmatched junction nucleotides: 5. CDR3 sequence reads: CASTADRAYEQYF. For the CDR3, the DNA is TGTGCCAGCACCGCCGACAGGGCCTACGAGCAGTACTTC. The whole variable domain, remainder taken from reference TRBV2 and TRBJ2-7, is EPEVTQTPSHQVTQMGQEVILRCVPISNHLYFYWYRQILGQKVEFLVSFYNNEISEKSEIFDDQFSVERPDGSNFTLKIRSTKLEDSAMYFCASTADRAYEQYFGPGTRLTVT.

CDR3 protein: CASKNRPQGEQYF. The CDR3 coding sequence is TGTGCCAGTAAAAACAGGCCCCAGGGCGAGCAGTACTTC. The genes are TRBV19 and TRBJ2-7; tentative D call: TRBD1 (5 bases). V gave up 7 bases and J gave up 6 bases, with 16 bases separating them. The germline V gene has CDR1 LNHDA and CDR2 SQIVND (reference sequence). The CDR3 length is 13 residues.

The V and J genes are TRBV19 and TRBJ2-7; possible D gene TRBD1, 6 bases. Trimming took 3 bases from V and 6 from J, leaving 9 bases between them. CDR3 length equals 12 residues. Germline V gene data show CDR1 as LNHDA and CDR2 as SQIVND (reference sequence). The CDR3 DNA reads as TGTGCCAGTAGTATGACAGGTCTCGAGCAGTACTTC. This encodes CASSMTGLEQYF.

The chain links TRBV2 to TRBJ2-5; no clear D gene. The length of the CDR3 is 12 residues. CDR1 SNHLY and CDR2 FYNNEI come from the germline V gene. V lost 6 bases, J lost 0 bases, and 5 bases lay in between. The CDR3 region has the DNA TGTGCCAGCAGCTCTCACCAAGAGACCCAGTACTTC. Protein: CASSSHQETQYF.

V usage is TRBV18 and J usage is TRBJ2-7; D possibly corresponds to TRBD2 (6 bases). Germline V CDR1 and CDR2: KGHSH, LQKENI. With 3 bases removed from V and 4 bases from J, the gap between germline ends came to 16 bases. This CDR3 is 15 amino acids long. The CDR3 region is CASSPSRRGPYEQYF. The CDR3 nucleotides are TGTGCCAGCTCACCTAGTAGGAGGGGCCCATACGAGCAGTACTTC.

The chain's CDR3 is CASSPLKDGYTF. CDR3 bases: TGTGCCAGCTCACCCCTAAAGGATGGCTACACCTTC. The genes are TRBV18 and TRBJ1-2; no clear D. The germline CDR1 and CDR2 sequences are KGHSH and LQKENI. The germline V and J ends were trimmed by 3 bases and 6 bases, with 8 bases remaining between them. The length of the CDR3 is 12 residues.

The rearrangement uses TRBV7-3 and TRBJ1-1; tentatively, D is TRBD1 (6 bases). The V end lost 5 bases, the J end lost 0 bases, and 13 bases lay between the germline ends. The CDR3 has 15 amino acids. Germline CDR1 reads SGHTA; CDR2 reads FQGTGA. CDR3 sequence reads: CASSLEGGMNTEAFF. The CDR3 DNA reads TGTGCCAGCAGCCTCGAGGGGGGGATGAACACTGAAGCTTTCTTT. The variable domain in full, with the rest retrieved from reference TRBV7-3 and TRBJ1-1, is GAGVSQTPSNKVTEKGKYVELRCDPISGHTALYWYRQSLGQGPEFLIYFQGTGAADDSGLPNDRFFAVRPEGSVSTLKIQRTERGDSAVYLCASSLEGGMNTEAFFGQGTRLTVV.

The chain joins TRBV12-3 or TRBV12-4 to TRBJ1-1; D not certain. The CDR3 is 13 amino acids. V was trimmed by 3 bases and J by 4 bases, leaving 9 bases between them. For the CDR3, the DNA is TGTGCCAGCAGTTTGGCCAGGCTCACTGAAGCTTTCTTT. Protein product: CASSLARLTEAFF.

This rearrangement joins TRBV11-2 to TRBJ2-7; 8 bases agree with TRBD1. Germline values: CDR1 SGHAT, CDR2 FQNNGV. The CDR3 consists of 14 residues. J was trimmed by 1 base and V by 5 bases; bases with no gene match: 4. The CDR3 spells CASSAGQVSYEQYF. The DNA of the CDR3 is TGTGCCAGCAGCGCGGGACAGGTATCCTACGAGCAGTACTTC.

The chain carries TRBV5-1 and TRBJ2-7, with 8 bases that match TRBD2. This CDR3 contains 14 residues. The ends lost 0 bases at V and 2 bases at J; junction bases unmatched: 1. Germline assignment: CDR1 SGHRS and CDR2 YFSETQ. The CDR3 DNA reads TGCGCCAGCAGCTTGGATAGCGGGACCTACGAGCAGTACTTC. It translates to CASSLDSGTYEQYF.

The chain links TRBV4-2 to TRBJ2-7; 7 bases align to TRBD2. CDR1 LGHNA and CDR2 YNFKEQ come from the germline V gene. With V trimmed by 0 bases and J by 6 bases, 11 bases remained unmatched. The CDR3 consists of 16 residues. CDR3 protein: CASSQDEVGGPSEQYF. CDR3 DNA: TGTGCCAGCAGCCAAGATGAGGTGGGAGGGCCGTCCGAGCAGTACTTC.

This chain uses TRBV28 with TRBJ1-1; D gene ambiguous. The V end lost 2 bases, the J end lost 4 bases, and 17 bases lay between the germline ends. The germline V gene encodes CDR1 MDHEN and CDR2 SYDVKM. This CDR3 is built from 16 residues. The CDR3 DNA follows: TGTGCCAGCAGTTTACTTTCGGGTTCGAAAGGCACTGAAGCTTTCTTT. Translating gives CASSLLSGSKGTEAFF.

The chain is built from TRBV3-1 (or the pseudogene TRBV3-2) and TRBJ1-6, with 7 bases that match TRBD1. Germline CDR1 reads LGHDT; CDR2 reads YNNKEL (reference sequence). This CDR3 contains 14 residues. V lost 4 bases and J lost 5; bases outside the gene matches: 2. This chain's CDR3 is CASSPGTDNSPLHF. In DNA, the CDR3 is TGTGCCAGCAGCCCCGGGACAGATAATTCACCCCTCCACTTT.